Many counts were recorded for the clone carrying this TCR beta chain. Described time point: pre-sensitization, week 0. Treatment of the sample: therapeutic diphenylcyclopropenone sensitization with weekly scalp DPC. These data come from a study of human T cells and chemical hapten exposure. TCRdb re-derived calls from the RACE reads in MiXCR, one entry per CDR3 protein. The sample records around 100,000 distinct CDR3 sequences, more than 10% being singletons. Germline assignment: CDR1 SGDLS and CDR2 YYNGEE. The V end lost 0 bases, the J end lost 0 bases, and 7 bases lay between the germline ends. The CDR3 runs to 15 residues.

The rearrangement uses TRBV9 and TRBJ1-5, with unresolved D. The sample was whole blood, taken in connection with sensitization to the hapten diphenylcyclopropenone (DPC). The source of this sequence is an older woman with alopecia areata. Some clones in this sample may be carry-over from other donors' samples. The CDR3 coding sequence is TGTGCCAGCAGCGTAGGGATGGGTAGCAATCAGCCCCAGCATTTT. Translated, it gives CASSVGMGSNQPQHF.